The 15 T cell receptor beta chains below come from one sample, sequenced in a study of T cells in Graves' hyperthyroidism and ophthalmopathy. TCR beta CDR3 region amplification was performed from RNA transcripts. Primed by the HTBI set, a first-round RT-PCR was run on the TCR CDR3. TCRdb reanalysed the multiplex PCR reads using MiXCR and keeps one entry per CDR3 protein. The top ten hold approximately 6.4% of the sample, which has around 620,000 distinct CDR3 sequences, 12% to 15% seen once. The sequencing sample was made of blood. The receptors were sampled from a woman aged 18 to 35 with Graves' ophthalmopathy.

This clonotype was seen only a few times. V and J are TRBV12-3 or TRBV12-4 and TRBJ2-2; D remains unclear. This CDR3 is 13 amino acids long. The ends were cut back, 5 bases at V and 6 bases at J, with 10 bases in the middle. The CDR3 DNA follows: TGTGCCAGCAGTGAATTGGGGTCCGGGGAGCTGTTTTTT. It encodes CASSELGSGELFF.

V usage is TRBV14 and J usage is TRBJ2-7, with 8 bases aligning to TRBD2. The V segment lost 0 bases and the J segment 2 bases; nucleotides outside the gene matches: 3. The CDR3 extends over 15 amino acids. CDR1 SGHDN and CDR2 FVKESK come from the germline V gene. The DNA of the CDR3 is TGTGCCAGCAGCCAAGATGACGGGAGGGCCTACGAGCAGTACTTC. Amino acid sequence: CASSQDDGRAYEQYF.

This clonotype came up many times. The rearrangement joins TRBV3-1 to TRBJ1-6, with D unresolved. V lost 0 bases and J 10 bases, leaving 7 bases between the germline ends. The CDR3 is 13 amino acids. Per the germline V gene, CDR1 is LGHDT and CDR2 is YNNKEL (reference sequence). The CDR3 coding sequence is TGTGCCAGCAGCCAAGATCGGCAATCACCCCTCCACTTT. Protein sequence: CASSQDRQSPLHF.

This clonotype was found a few times. CDR3 residues: CAWSPMGNEQYF. The CDR3 DNA is TGTGCCTGGAGTCCGATGGGGAACGAGCAGTACTTC. V and J are TRBV30 and TRBJ2-7; D is unresolved. The CDR3 is 12 amino acids. Germline assignment: CDR1 GTSNPN and CDR2 SVGIG (reference sequence). Trimming took off 2 bases at V and 5 bases at J, with 10 bases between the two ends. Using reference TRBV30 and TRBJ2-7 for the parts outside the CDR3, the full variable domain is SQTIHQWPATLVQPVGSPLSLECTVEGTSNPNLYWYRQAAGRGLQLLFYSVGIGQISSEVPQNLSASRPQDRQFILSSKKLLLSDSGFYLCAWSPMGNEQYFGPGTRLTVT.

This clonotype was counted a few times. The rearrangement links TRBV18 to TRBJ2-3; D uncertain. The CDR3 is made up of 15 amino acids. Germline values: CDR1 KGHSH, CDR2 LQKENI. V was cut by 0 bases and J by 2 bases, with 9 bases left in between. The CDR3 DNA reads TGTGCCAGCTCACCACCAGACTTTATCACAGATACGCAGTATTTT. This translates into CASSPPDFITDTQYF.

This clonotype showed up many times. J is TRBJ2-7 and V is TRBV6-2 or TRBV6-3, with 9 bases aligning to TRBD2. The CDR3 is 14 residues long. CDR1 is MNHEY and CDR2 is SVGEGT in the germline V gene. Trimming at V came to 7 bases and at J to 3 bases, leaving 7 bases not matched to a gene. The CDR3 DNA sequence: TGTGCCAGCACCGTTAGCGGGAGAAACTACGAGCAGTACTTC. It encodes CASTVSGRNYEQYF.

This clonotype was counted ten times or more. V is TRBV3-1 and J is TRBJ2-2, with 10 bases lining up with TRBD2. Germline CDR1 LGHDT, CDR2 YNNKEL (reference sequence). The CDR3 is 18 amino acids. Trimming cost V 0 bases and J 4 bases; bases outside gene matches: 8. The CDR3 reads CASSQDRRLAGITGELFF. The CDR3 DNA reads TGTGCCAGCAGCCAAGATCGGAGACTAGCGGGCATCACCGGGGAGCTGTTTTTT. Supplemented by reference TRBV3-1 and TRBJ2-2, the full variable domain reads DTAVSQTPKYLVTQMGNDKSIKCEQNLGHDTMYWYKQDSKKFLKIMFSYNNKELIINETVPNRFSPKSPDKAHLNLHINSLELGDSAVYFCASSQDRRLAGITGELFFGEGSRLTVL.

V is TRBV5-8 and J is TRBJ1-5; D is unclear. Germline V gene data show CDR1 as SGHTS and CDR2 as YDEGEE. The CDR3 covers 15 residues. V gave up 0 bases and J gave up 0 bases, with 7 bases separating them. In nucleotides, the CDR3 is TGTGCCAGCAGCTTGGGAGGCGATAGCAATCAGCCCCAGCATTTT. As protein: CASSLGGDSNQPQHF. The whole variable domain, remainder taken from reference TRBV5-8 and TRBJ1-5, is EAGVTQSPTHLIKTRGQQATLRCSPISGHTSVYWYQQALGLGLQFLLWYDEGEERNRGNFPPRFSGRQFPNYSSELNVNALELEDSALYLCASSLGGDSNQPQHFGDGTRLSIL.

Only a few counts were recorded for this clonotype. The V call is TRBV9, the J call TRBJ2-1, with D perhaps TRBD1 or TRBD2 (5 bases each). The CDR3 spans 16 residues. The germline gives CDR1 SGDLS, CDR2 YYNGEE. Deletions cut 0 bases from V and 1 base from J, with 11 bases between. The CDR3, as DNA: TGTGCCAGCAGCGTAGGAAGGGGCGGGTCCTACAATGAGCAGTTCTTC. Its protein product is CASSVGRGGSYNEQFF. Using reference TRBV9 and TRBJ2-1 for the parts outside the CDR3, the full variable domain is DSGVTQTPKHLITATGQRVTLRCSPRSGDLSVYWYQQSLDQGLQFLIQYYNGEERAKGNILERFSAQQFPDLHSELNLSSLELGDSALYFCASSVGRGGSYNEQFFGPGTRLTVL.

This chain links TRBV19 with TRBJ2-5, with TRBD2 matching over 14 bases. Germline V gene sequence: CDR1 LNHDA, CDR2 SQIVND (reference sequence). The CDR3 consists of 15 residues. V shed 7 bases, J shed 5 bases, and the junction held 6 bases outside the gene matches. The chain's CDR3 is CASTAGLAGVETQYF. The CDR3 DNA reads TGTGCCAGTACCGCGGGACTAGCGGGAGTGGAGACCCAGTACTTC.

The J gene is TRBJ2-5, the V gene TRBV6-1; 7 nucleotides align to TRBD2. The CDR3 has 15 residues. Per the germline V gene, CDR1 is MNHNS and CDR2 is SASEGT. V lost 6 bases and J lost 5; bases outside the gene matches: 12. CDR3 residues: CASSPGRVRKETQYF. The CDR3 coding sequence is TGTGCCAGCAGCCCTGGGAGGGTGCGGAAGGAGACCCAGTACTTC.

This clonotype was detected ten times or more. V and J are TRBV5-1 and TRBJ2-7; maybe TRBD2 (5 bases). The CDR3 extends over 15 amino acids. Trimming cost V 2 bases and J 0 bases, with 12 bases left between them. Germline CDR1 SGHRS, CDR2 YFSETQ. This chain's CDR3 is CASSLAGKSSYEQYF. Written as DNA, the CDR3 is TGCGCCAGCAGCTTAGCCGGGAAGAGCTCCTACGAGCAGTACTTC.

This clonotype was counted ten times or more. V is TRBV24-1 and J is TRBJ1-1; D may be TRBD1 (5 bases). The germline CDR1 and CDR2 sequences are KGHDR and SFDVKD. With 5 bases removed from V and 4 bases from J, the gap between germline ends came to 10 bases. CDR3 size: 13 residues. The CDR3 nucleotides are TGTGCCACCAGTGCGGCAGGGTCCACTGAAGCTTTCTTT. Translated: CATSAAGSTEAFF.

This clonotype was seen ten or more times. The chain employs TRBV7-9 and TRBJ2-3, with 7 nucleotides matching TRBD2. Germline assignment: CDR1 SEHNR and CDR2 FQNEAQ (reference sequence). The CDR3 sequence is 18 residues long. Trimming at V came to 1 base and at J to 0 bases, leaving 10 bases not matched to a gene. CDR3 protein: CASSLEAGIILSTDTQYF. The CDR3 DNA is TGTGCCAGCAGCTTAGAAGCGGGAATAATTCTTAGCACAGATACGCAGTATTTT.

This clonotype came up many times. This chain connects TRBV20-1 to TRBJ2-5, with 9 bases lining up with TRBD2. Germline CDR1 is DFQATT and CDR2 is SNEGSKA (reference sequence). The CDR3 consists of 14 residues. Trimming cost V 3 bases and J 1 base; bases outside gene matches: 3. CDR3 residues: CSASRAGGQETQYF. CDR3 bases: TGCAGTGCTAGCCGAGCGGGAGGCCAAGAGACCCAGTACTTC.